These 24 T cell receptor beta chains were sequenced from one sample in a study of cytomegalovirus exposure and HLA in healthy donors. Use of 60 Vbeta and 13 Jbeta primers characterized the PCR. TCRdb's copy holds only in-frame clones and misses some; the assay was immunoSEQ multiplex PCR. The sample lists 65,000 or so clones, roughly 80% occurring once. Sequencing input: PBMCs. The receptors were gathered from a woman between 40 and 55 years old in good health and CMV-seropositive.

This clone was found once. V is TRBV15 and J is TRBJ2-6; D might be TRBD1 (5 bases). The germline CDR1 and CDR2 sequences are LNHNV and YYDKDF (reference sequence). Trimming took 0 bases from V and 2 from J, leaving 11 bases between them. The CDR3 spans 17 residues. CDR3 protein: CATSRDVWGTGANVLTF. In DNA form, the CDR3 reads TGTGCCACCAGCAGAGATGTCTGGGGCACTGGGGCCAACGTCCTGACTTTC.

The gene calls are TRBV5-6 and TRBJ2-3; D unclear. The CDR3 consists of 15 residues. Trimming cost V 4 bases and J 10 bases, with 22 bases left between them. The germline V gene encodes CDR1 SGHDT and CDR2 YYEEEE. The CDR3 spells CASSLMRLPDLAQYF. The CDR3 DNA is TGTGCCAGCAGCCTCATGCGACTTCCTGACCTCGCGCAGTATTTT.

The CDR3 loop reads CASSEPTGGTGELFF. CDR3 DNA: TGTGCCAGTAGTGAGCCGACAGGGGGAACCGGGGAGCTGTTTTTT. The rearrangement uses TRBV19 and TRBJ2-2; 9 bases map to TRBD1. J lost 5 bases, V lost 5 bases, and 6 bases had no gene match. Looked up from germline, CDR1 is LNHDA and CDR2 is SQIVND (reference sequence). This CDR3 comprises 15 residues.

This chain links TRBV14 with TRBJ1-1; the D gene is possibly TRBD1 (6 bases). Deletions cut 0 bases from V and 4 bases from J, with 9 bases between. The CDR3 is 14 residues long. Per germline, CDR1 SGHDN and CDR2 FVKESK. The CDR3 nucleotides are TGTGCCAGCAGCCAAGAAAAGGGGGTCACTGAAGCTTTCTTT. Translating gives CASSQEKGVTEAFF.

The chain employs TRBV19 and TRBJ1-2; tentatively, D is TRBD1 (5 bases). CDR1 is LNHDA and CDR2 is SQIVND in the germline V gene (reference sequence). The CDR3 contains 14 residues. V was shortened by 10 bases and J by 8 bases, with 23 bases between the two germline ends. CDR3 DNA sequence: TGTGCCACCTCTGGGCAGGGAAATTTCGGCGGCTACACCTTC. Residues: CATSGQGNFGGYTF. The variable domain in full, with the rest retrieved from reference TRBV19 and TRBJ1-2, is DGGITQSPKYLFRKEGQNVTLSCEQNLNHDAMYWYRQDPGQGLRLIYYSQIVNDFQKGDIAEGYSVSREKKESFPLTVTSAQKNPTAFYLCATSGQGNFGGYTFGSGTRLTVV.

This clone showed up just once. This chain links TRBV5-1 with TRBJ2-7, with D perhaps matching TRBD2 (6 bases). The CDR3 sequence is 14 residues long. The germline V gene encodes CDR1 SGHRS and CDR2 YFSETQ. V lost 4 bases and J lost 0, with 11 bases in between. This chain's CDR3 is CASSPGDYSYEQYF. CDR3 in DNA: TGCGCCAGCAGCCCGGGAGACTACTCCTACGAGCAGTACTTC.

In this sample, this clone turned up once. The V call is TRBV5-4, the J call TRBJ1-4; 9 bases line up with TRBD1. Germline V gene data show CDR1 as SGHNT and CDR2 as YYREEE (reference sequence). The CDR3 contains 16 residues. V lost 0 bases and J lost 4; bases outside the gene matches: 4. CDR3 DNA: TGTGCCAGCAGCTTGGCCGGGACAGGGCTTAATGAAAAACTGTTTTTT. This encodes CASSLAGTGLNEKLFF.

This clone came up once. The V call is TRBV18, the J call TRBJ1-4; D may be TRBD1 (5 bases). This CDR3 comprises 15 residues. Trimming pared 1 base from V and 0 bases from J, leaving 6 bases between. From germline, CDR1 is KGHSH and CDR2 LQKENI. CDR3 residues: CASSPRGATNEKLFF. CDR3 coding DNA: TGTGCCAGCTCACCACGGGGGGCAACTAATGAAAAACTGTTTTTT.

This chain links TRBV5-1 with TRBJ2-7; D not certain. The V and J ends lost 4 bases and 3 bases respectively, with 2 bases between them. The CDR3 covers 10 residues. Germline loops: CDR1 SGHRS, CDR2 YFSETQ. The CDR3 DNA reads as TGCGCCAGCAGCCACTACGAGCAGTACTTC. Translation gives CASSHYEQYF.

The rearrangement links TRBV19 to TRBJ2-5; no reliable D call. The end of the DNA is better explained by TRBJ2-7, so the J call may be wrong. The CDR3 spans 13 residues. Looked up from germline, CDR1 is LNHDA and CDR2 is SQIVND (reference sequence). CDR3 residues: CASSTKTDYEQYF. The CDR3 DNA is TGTGCCAGTAGTACAAAAACAGACTACGAGCAGTACTTC.

CDR3 region: CASKGLAGGRYEQYF. The CDR3 bases are TGTGCCAGCAAGGGGCTAGCGGGGGGTCGCTACGAGCAGTACTTC. The rearrangement links TRBV2 to TRBJ2-7, with 11 bases matching TRBD2. The CDR3 covers 15 residues. The J segment lost 3 bases and the V segment lost 7 bases, leaving 8 bases of the junction unmatched. Germline lookup yields CDR1 SNHLY and CDR2 FYNNEI.

The J gene is TRBJ1-2, the V gene TRBV30; TRBD1 aligns across 10 bases. After removal of 3 bases from V and 5 bases from J, the junction contained 9 bases not matched to a gene. Germline loops: CDR1 GTSNPN, CDR2 SVGIG (reference sequence). The CDR3 contains 15 residues. The CDR3 nucleotides are TGTGCCTGGAGCCCACGGCGGACAGGGGGGTATGGCTACACCTTC. It is translated as CAWSPRRTGGYGYTF.

The chain joins TRBV6-4 to TRBJ1-5; D is uncertain. Trimming took 6 bases from V and 3 from J, leaving 9 bases between them. Germline assignment: CDR1 MRHNA and CDR2 SNTAGT. This CDR3 has 13 residues. The CDR3 DNA follows: TGTGCCAGCAGCCCGAGCCCCAATCAGCCCCAGCATTTT. It yields the protein CASSPSPNQPQHF.

V is TRBV7-2 and J is TRBJ1-6; TRBD1 matches 12 bases. The CDR3 contains 16 residues. V shed 5 bases and J 10 bases; nucleotides not matched to a gene: 9. Looked up from germline, CDR1 is SGHTA and CDR2 is FQGNSA. CDR3 protein: CASSPPPGQGASPLHF. CDR3 DNA: TGTGCCAGCAGCCCGCCCCCGGGACAGGGGGCATCACCCCTCCACTTT.

This clone was recorded once. The chain uses TRBV6-5 and TRBJ2-5, with D maybe TRBD2 (5 bases). The CDR3 runs to 15 residues. The V and J ends lost 2 bases and 3 bases respectively, with 13 bases between them. CDR1 is MNHEY and CDR2 is SVGAGI in the germline V gene. The CDR3 protein is CASSYISRRKETQYF. For the CDR3, the DNA is TGTGCCAGCAGTTACATCTCCCGGAGGAAAGAGACCCAGTACTTC.

The chain employs TRBV5-8 and TRBJ2-5, with 7 bases fitting TRBD2. Trimming cost V 4 bases and J 5 bases; bases outside gene matches: 11. This CDR3 region has 15 residues. Per the germline V gene, CDR1 is SGHTS and CDR2 is YDEGEE. CDR3 residues: CASSKAGPVVETQYF. The CDR3 DNA reads as TGTGCCAGCAGCAAAGCGGGGCCGGTGGTGGAGACCCAGTACTTC.

The V and J genes are TRBV5-1 and TRBJ2-5, with TRBD1 matching 7 bases. The ends lost 1 base at V and 4 bases at J; junction bases unmatched: 7. CDR3 length equals 15 residues. Germline lookup yields CDR1 SGHRS and CDR2 YFSETQ. Here the CDR3 DNA reads TGCGCCAGCAGCTTGAAGGGGGCGAGTAGAGAGACCCAGTACTTC. Protein: CASSLKGASRETQYF.

V gene TRBV7-2 combines with J gene TRBJ2-3; 9 bases line up with TRBD2. The CDR3 length is 15 residues. Unmatched junction bases numbered 5, after V lost 1 base and J lost 6 bases. The germline V gene encodes CDR1 SGHTA and CDR2 FQGNSA. CDR3 in DNA: TGTGCCAGCAGCTTAGATCAGCGGGGGGCGGATACGCAGTATTTT. Its protein product is CASSLDQRGADTQYF.

This CDR3 is CASREDSSSYNEQFF. CDR3 nucleotide sequence: TGTGCCAGCAGAGAGGACAGCAGCTCCTACAATGAGCAGTTCTTC. The rearrangement links TRBV2 to TRBJ2-1, with a possible D match to TRBD1 (6 bases). The CDR3 runs 15 residues. V lost 6 bases and J 0 bases, leaving 12 bases between the germline ends. Germline CDR1 SNHLY, CDR2 FYNNEI.

A few counts support this clone. The chain combines TRBV18 with TRBJ1-1; D may be TRBD1 (5 bases). The V gene's germline CDR1 is KGHSH and CDR2 LQKENI. V lost 5 bases and J 0 bases, leaving 13 bases between the germline ends. CDR3 length: 15 residues. The DNA of the CDR3 is TGTGCCAGCTCATCGGGGAGGGGCATGAACACTGAAGCTTTCTTT. As protein: CASSSGRGMNTEAFF.

This clone was recorded a few times. The J gene is TRBJ2-5, the V gene TRBV30; no clear D. V was trimmed by 2 bases and J by 7 bases, leaving 14 bases between them. The CDR3 runs 13 residues. In germline, CDR1 is GTSNPN, CDR2 SVGIG (reference sequence). The CDR3 loop reads CAWSSHPSGTQYF. In DNA form, the CDR3 reads TGTGCCTGGAGTAGTCACCCGTCGGGGACCCAGTACTTC.

This clone occurred once. The rearrangement uses TRBV27 and TRBJ2-3; D call uncertain. Per the germline V gene, CDR1 is MNHEY and CDR2 is SMNVEV (reference sequence). The CDR3 loop spans 11 amino acids. V was trimmed by 5 bases and J by 4 bases, leaving 4 bases between them. The CDR3 bases are TGTGCCAGCAGTCGCGCAGATACGCAGTATTTT. Its protein is CASSRADTQYF.

This chain uses TRBV19 with TRBJ2-5; possible D gene TRBD1, 6 bases. The DNA end lines up better with TRBJ2-7; the J call may be wrong. The CDR3 has 14 residues. CDR1 and CDR2 (germline): LNHDA, SQIVND (reference sequence). CDR3 sequence reads: CASSVGTPYYEQYF. Written as DNA, the CDR3 is TGTGCCAGTAGTGTGGGGACACCTTACTACGAGCAGTACTTC.

The J gene is TRBJ2-2, the V gene TRBV7-2, with 8 bases aligning to TRBD1. Germline V gene lookup returns CDR1 SGHTA and CDR2 FQGNSA. This CDR3 comprises 14 residues. The ends lost 4 bases at V and 5 bases at J; junction bases unmatched: 3. The CDR3 DNA reads as TGTGCCAGCAGCTCGGGACAGGTGACCGGGGAGCTGTTTTTT. Translating gives CASSSGQVTGELFF.